The 5 T cell receptor beta chains presented below share a single source sample, sequenced in a study of Graves' ophthalmopathy and Graves' hyperthyroidism. RNA transcripts were the source from which TCR beta CDR3 regions were amplified. RT-PCR with HTBI primers came first, then second-round multiplex PCR. TCRdb recomputed calls from the multiplex PCR reads with MiXCR, one row per CDR3 protein. Of 200,000 to 250,000 distinct CDR3 sequences in the sample, roughly 27% were seen once. The specimen was peripheral blood. Receptors originate from a man in his forties or fifties with Graves' ophthalmopathy.

This clonotype was seen at least ten times. The gene calls are TRBV30 and TRBJ2-5; D assignment may be TRBD1 or TRBD2 (5 bases each). This CDR3 has 13 residues. Deletions cut 1 base from V and 0 bases from J, with 6 bases between. In germline, CDR1 is GTSNPN, CDR2 SVGIG (reference sequence). Here the CDR3 reads CAWSGDDQETQYF. CDR3 bases: TGTGCCTGGAGTGGGGACGACCAAGAGACCCAGTACTTC. Drawing the rest from reference TRBV30 and TRBJ2-5, the complete variable domain is SQTIHQWPATLVQPVGSPLSLECTVEGTSNPNLYWYRQAAGRGLQLLFYSVGIGQISSEVPQNLSASRPQDRQFILSSKKLLLSDSGFYLCAWSGDDQETQYFGPGTRLLVL.

V usage is TRBV12-3 or TRBV12-4 and J usage is TRBJ1-6; a weak D match, TRBD1 (6 bases). V lost 6 bases, J lost 9 bases, and 12 bases lay in between. The CDR3 has 13 residues. This CDR3 reads CASSSGGSSPLHF. CDR3 in DNA: TGTGCCAGCAGCTCCGGGGGCAGTTCACCCCTCCACTTT.

This clonotype has a count of ten or more. J is TRBJ2-7 and V is TRBV4-3; TRBD1 matches at 7 bases. J lost 0 bases, V lost 0 bases, and 8 bases had no gene match. Germline V gene lookup returns CDR1 LGHNA and CDR2 YSLEER. The CDR3 loop spans 17 amino acids. The CDR3 sequence is CASSQDGPGTVSYEQYF. CDR3 sequence (DNA): TGCGCCAGCAGCCAAGATGGCCCCGGGACAGTCTCCTACGAGCAGTACTTC.

The chain recombines TRBV19 with TRBJ2-5, with 13 nucleotides matching TRBD2. V lost 4 bases, J lost 5 bases, and 7 bases stayed unmatched. The CDR3 is made up of 16 amino acids. The germline V gene has CDR1 LNHDA and CDR2 SQIVND (reference sequence). The CDR3 spells CASSTAWTSGSETQYF. Written as DNA, the CDR3 is TGTGCCAGTAGTACCGCCTGGACTAGCGGGAGTGAGACCCAGTACTTC.

This clonotype has a count of ten or more. The chain recombines TRBV28 with TRBJ2-5; D is perhaps TRBD2 (6 bases). The CDR3 is made up of 15 amino acids. Germline values: CDR1 MDHEN, CDR2 SYDVKM. The V and J ends lost 3 bases and 2 bases respectively, with 13 bases between them. The CDR3 bases are TGTGCCAGCAGTTTCGGAGCGGGCGAACAAGAGACCCAGTACTTC. Protein sequence: CASSFGAGEQETQYF.